This passage covers 21 T cell receptor beta chains from one sample sequenced in a study of T cells in Graves' hyperthyroidism and ophthalmopathy. Researchers amplified the TCR beta CDR3 regions from RNA transcripts. In the first-round RT-PCR of the TCR CDR3, the HTBI primer set was used. From the multiplex PCR reads, TCRdb called clonotypes with MiXCR, one entry per CDR3 protein. The sample lists approximately 610,000 distinct CDR3 sequences, roughly a sixth occurring once. The specimen was blood. Receptors originate from a woman between 18 and 29 years old with Graves' hyperthyroidism.

The V call is TRBV18, the J call TRBJ2-2; D possibly matches TRBD1 or TRBD2 (5 bases each). This CDR3 comprises 16 residues. The V end lost 4 bases, the J end lost 3 bases, and 15 bases lay between the germline ends. CDR1 KGHSH and CDR2 LQKENI come from the germline V gene. CDR3 loop: CASSLTGTEDTGELFF. The DNA for the CDR3 is TGTGCCAGCTCACTTACCGGGACGGAGGACACCGGGGAGCTGTTTTTT. Together with reference TRBV18 and TRBJ2-2, the CDR3 gives the full variable domain: NAGVMQNPRHLVRRRGQEARLRCSPMKGHSHVYWYRQLPEEGLKFMVYLQKENIIDESGMPKERFSAEFPKEGPSILRIQQVVRGDSAAYFCASSLTGTEDTGELFFGEGSRLTVL.

The chain recombines TRBV3-1 with TRBJ2-5, with TRBD2 matching 7 bases. The CDR3 has 14 amino acids. V shed 2 bases and J 7 bases; nucleotides not matched to a gene: 7. Germline V CDR1 and CDR2: LGHDT, YNNKEL (reference sequence). Written as DNA, the CDR3 is TGTGCCAGCAGCCAATCCACTAGCGTCGGGACCCAGTACTTC. Amino acids: CASSQSTSVGTQYF.

Here the CDR3 reads CASSQDNFLAGGLRNEQFF. In nucleotides, the CDR3 is TGTGCCAGCAGCCAAGATAACTTCCTAGCGGGAGGGTTACGGAATGAGCAGTTCTTC. The rearrangement links TRBV3-1 to TRBJ2-1; 12 bases map to TRBD2. Germline values: CDR1 LGHDT, CDR2 YNNKEL (reference sequence). The CDR3 is 19 amino acids. Trimming removed 0 bases from V and 7 bases from J; junction bases left unmatched: 13.

This clonotype was seen more than once but under ten times. The chain carries TRBV7-9 and TRBJ2-7; 10 nucleotides agree with TRBD1. The V gene's germline CDR1 is SEHNR and CDR2 FQNEAQ (reference sequence). The CDR3 runs 14 residues. Trimming at V came to 5 bases and at J to 2 bases, leaving 3 bases not matched to a gene. In DNA, the CDR3 is TGTGCCAGCAGCGGGGGGACAGGGGCCTACGAGCAGTACTTC. This gives the protein CASSGGTGAYEQYF.

V and J are TRBV9 and TRBJ2-2, with D uncertain. Germline CDR1 and CDR2: SGDLS and YYNGEE. V lost 2 bases and J lost 4, with 9 bases in between. This CDR3 has 14 amino acids. The DNA for the CDR3 is TGTGCCAGCAGCGTGGGTGGGGTCACCGGGGAGCTGTTTTTT. The encoded protein is CASSVGGVTGELFF. Together with reference TRBV9 and TRBJ2-2, the CDR3 gives the full variable domain: DSGVTQTPKHLITATGQRVTLRCSPRSGDLSVYWYQQSLDQGLQFLIQYYNGEERAKGNILERFSAQQFPDLHSELNLSSLELGDSALYFCASSVGGVTGELFFGEGSRLTVL.

The chain recombines TRBV3-1 with TRBJ2-3; 7 bases line up with TRBD2. V dropped 4 bases and J dropped 2; count of bases not matched to a gene: 9. Germline V CDR1 and CDR2: LGHDT, YNNKEL (reference sequence). CDR3 length equals 16 residues. CDR3 residues: CASSPGGTGNTDTQYF. In DNA form, the CDR3 reads TGTGCCAGCAGCCCCGGGGGGACGGGGAACACAGATACGCAGTATTTT.

The CDR3 region has the DNA TGCGCCAGCAGCACGGACCTCATAACCGGGGAGCTGTTTTTT. Translated: CASSTDLITGELFF. This chain uses TRBV5-1 with TRBJ2-2; D is unresolved. V was pared by 4 bases and J by 5 bases, with 12 bases between. CDR3 size: 14 residues. CDR1 SGHRS and CDR2 YFSETQ come from the germline V gene.

At least ten counts were recorded for this clonotype. The chain has TRBV12-3 or TRBV12-4 and TRBJ2-7, with TRBD2 matching over 11 bases. J lost 3 bases, V lost 5 bases, and 3 bases had no gene match. The CDR3 contains 14 residues. CDR3 in amino acids: CASSRGTSGYEQYF. The DNA of the CDR3 is TGTGCCAGCAGTCGAGGGACTAGCGGCTACGAGCAGTACTTC.

This clonotype was detected a few times. The chain is built from TRBV6-1 and TRBJ2-7; D possibly corresponds to TRBD1 (5 bases). This CDR3 region has 12 residues. Per germline, CDR1 MNHNS and CDR2 SASEGT. Trimming pared 7 bases from V and 4 bases from J, leaving 11 bases between. In nucleotides, the CDR3 is TGTGCCAGCACCCAGAAGGGGTACGAGCAGTACTTC. Protein product: CASTQKGYEQYF.

The rearrangement uses TRBV18 and TRBJ2-2; D not resolved. The CDR3 has 14 residues. Trimming cost V 3 bases and J 1 base, with 6 bases left between them. In germline, CDR1 is KGHSH, CDR2 LQKENI. The CDR3 bases are TGTGCCAGCTCACCCCCCGAGAACACCGGGGAGCTGTTTTTT. It codes for CASSPPENTGELFF.

There are a few counts of this clonotype. The V gene is TRBV5-1, the J gene TRBJ2-1, with D maybe TRBD1 (6 bases). CDR3 length equals 21 residues. V was cut by 2 bases and J by 1 base, with 28 bases left in between. CDR1 and CDR2 (germline): SGHRS, YFSETQ. In DNA, the CDR3 is TGCGCCAGCAGCTTCCCACCTACAAGGGGGAGCGGTCCCAAATCCTACAATGAGCAGTTCTTC. Encoded protein: CASSFPPTRGSGPKSYNEQFF.

This clonotype was counted a few times. The CDR3 region is CASSQDTGGPKTQYF. The CDR3 bases are TGTGCCAGCAGCCAAGACACGGGGGGGCCGAAGACCCAGTACTTC. V is TRBV4-2 and J is TRBJ2-5; 8 bases fit TRBD2. V lost 0 bases and J lost 6; bases outside the gene matches: 6. This CDR3 has 15 amino acids. Germline assignment: CDR1 LGHNA and CDR2 YNFKEQ.

In this sample, this clonotype turned up many times. CDR3: CASSQDRGFSPGRYEQYF. CDR3 coding DNA: TGTGCCAGCAGCCAAGATCGGGGGTTTTCCCCGGGACGCTACGAGCAGTACTTC. The J gene is TRBJ2-7, the V gene TRBV3-1; possibly TRBD2 for D (6 bases). The CDR3 is made up of 18 amino acids. The ends were cut back, 0 bases at V and 3 bases at J, with 21 bases in the middle. The germline V gene encodes CDR1 LGHDT and CDR2 YNNKEL (reference sequence).

This clonotype was detected many times. CDR3 nucleotides: TGTGCCAGCAGCCAACCGACAGCCGCAACTAATGAAAAACTGTTTTTT. Translated, it gives CASSQPTAATNEKLFF. V usage is TRBV7-2 and J usage is TRBJ1-4, with D possibly TRBD1 on 5 matching bases. The CDR3 covers 16 residues. Per the germline V gene, CDR1 is SGHTA and CDR2 is FQGNSA. V shed 5 bases and J shed 0 bases, with 13 bases lying between them.

This clonotype appeared many times. V usage is TRBV19 and J usage is TRBJ1-6, with D perhaps TRBD1 (5 bases). This CDR3 region has 15 residues. The germline V gene has CDR1 LNHDA and CDR2 SQIVND (reference sequence). V shed 6 bases and J shed 5 bases, with 14 bases lying between them. As DNA, the CDR3 is TGTGCCAGTAGCCTCAAGGGCAGGGATAATTCACCCCTCCACTTT. It is translated as CASSLKGRDNSPLHF. Together with reference TRBV19 and TRBJ1-6, the CDR3 gives the full variable domain: DGGITQSPKYLFRKEGQNVTLSCEQNLNHDAMYWYRQDPGQGLRLIYYSQIVNDFQKGDIAEGYSVSREKKESFPLTVTSAQKNPTAFYLCASSLKGRDNSPLHFGNGTRLTVT.

The chain links TRBV7-2 to TRBJ2-2; D possibly corresponds to TRBD2 (5 bases). V lost 3 bases and J lost 0, with 14 bases in between. Germline V gives CDR1 SGHTA, CDR2 FQGNSA. The CDR3 runs 17 residues. CDR3: CASSFPLRASNTGELFF. CDR3 DNA: TGTGCCAGCAGCTTCCCTTTGAGGGCATCGAACACCGGGGAGCTGTTTTTT.

V gene TRBV12-3 or TRBV12-4 combines with J gene TRBJ2-5; 13 nucleotides match TRBD2. The CDR3 contains 14 residues. V shed 6 bases, J shed 7 bases, and the junction held 5 bases outside the gene matches. CDR3 in amino acids: CASSPTSGRRTQYF. The CDR3 bases are TGTGCCAGCAGCCCGACTAGCGGGAGGCGGACCCAGTACTTC.

The chain couples TRBV5-5 to TRBJ2-7; 8 bases match TRBD1. Germline loops: CDR1 SGHKS, CDR2 YYEKEE (reference sequence). The CDR3 loop spans 13 amino acids. V shed 3 bases, J shed 5 bases, and the junction held 4 bases outside the gene matches. CDR3 loop: CASSWDRPHEQYF. For the CDR3, the DNA is TGTGCCAGCAGCTGGGACAGGCCTCACGAGCAGTACTTC.

This clonotype was observed a handful of times. The rearrangement uses TRBV6-5 and TRBJ2-1, with 11 bases aligning to TRBD2. The V gene's germline CDR1 is MNHEY and CDR2 SVGAGI. CDR3 length equals 18 residues. The V and J ends lost 2 bases and 1 base, in that order; junction bases with no gene match: 7. CDR3 loop: CASSYSLTSGVSYNEQFF. The CDR3, as DNA: TGTGCCAGCAGTTACAGCTTGACTAGCGGGGTTTCCTACAATGAGCAGTTCTTC.

This clonotype was observed a few times. V gene TRBV20-1 combines with J gene TRBJ1-1; D ambiguous. The V end was cut by 2 bases, the J end by 7 bases, with 11 bases between. CDR1 is DFQATT, CDR2 SNEGSKA, per germline (reference sequence). The CDR3 loop spans 12 amino acids. CDR3 protein: CSARLAPVEAFF. In DNA, the CDR3 is TGCAGTGCTAGATTGGCTCCTGTTGAAGCTTTCTTT.

This clonotype was counted a few times. The CDR3: CASSLQGVATGELFF. The CDR3 region has the DNA TGTGCCAGCAGCTTACAGGGAGTAGCCACCGGGGAGCTGTTTTTT. The chain links TRBV9 to TRBJ2-2; perhaps TRBD1 as D (6 bases). Per the germline V gene, CDR1 is SGDLS and CDR2 is YYNGEE. The V gene lost 4 bases and the J gene lost 4 bases, with 14 bases spanning the gap. The CDR3 extends over 15 amino acids.